Listed below are T cell receptor beta chains from one sample, sequenced in a study of T cell changes during pregnancy in multiple sclerosis. Measured with immunoSEQ multiplex PCR; TCRdb has only the in-frame clones, and not every one. The data show 37,000 or so clones, around 90% seen once. Specimen: CD4+ T cells from peripheral blood mononuclear cells, collected before pregnancy. Receptors were obtained from a female donor with multiple sclerosis, enrolled in a pregnancy study. Each CDR3 is given with its conserved first and last residue. D genes are given only for firm matches. Expanded clones are given a class, and other clones once, few, many or no size at all.

>TRBJ1-1|.|once|TRBV7-9
TGTGCCAGCACCCTAGAGGGGGACACTGAAGCTTTCTTT
CASTLEGDTEAFF
>TRBJ1-2|.|.|TRBV6-5
TGTGCCAGCAGTTACTCTGGAGTGGAGGGCTACACCTTC
CASSYSGVEGYTF
>TRBJ1-1|.|.|TRBV29-1
TGCAGCGTTGAAGATGGGGGCGGGTCTTTCTTT
CSVEDGGGSFF
>TRBJ2-3|TRBD1|.|TRBV5-1
TGCGCCAGCAGCTTGGGCAAGACAGGGCAGGCAGATACGCAGTATTTT
CASSLGKTGQADTQYF
>TRBJ2-3|.|.|TRBV6-4
TGTGCCAGCAGTGAAGGGGGAGAAACAGATACGCAGTATTTT
CASSEGGETDTQYF
>TRBJ2-7|.|.|TRBV5-4
TGTGCCAGCAGCTTGTCCGGGGATTCCTACGAGCAGTACTTC
CASSLSGDSYEQYF
>TRBJ2-7|.|.|TRBV19
TGTGCCAGTAGTTCTTGGACAGACCAATCCTACGAGCAGTACTTC
CASSSWTDQSYEQYF
>TRBJ1-1|.|.|TRBV6-1
TGTGCCAGCAGGGAAAGCCAGGGGTGGGGCACTGAAGCTTTCTTT
CASRESQGWGTEAFF
>TRBJ2-3|TRBD1|.|TRBV29-1
TGCAGCGTGGGACAGGGTGAAGATACGCAGTATTTT
CSVGQGEDTQYF
>TRBJ1-6|.|.|TRBV6-1
TGTGCCAGCAGTGAGGGAGAAAATTCACCCCTCCACTTT
CASSEGENSPLHF
>TRBJ2-2|.|.|TRBV7-6
TGTGCCAGCAGCCCAAAAGGTCCGTTGACTCAGATTGCCGGGGAGCTGTTTTTT
CASSPKGPLTQIAGELFF